The clone carrying this T cell receptor beta chain appeared a few times. Between the trimmed V and J ends, which lost 6 bases and 10 bases, there was a span of 16 bases. This CDR3 has 13 residues. Germline CDR1 and CDR2: SQVTM and ANQGSEA. The data were taken from a study of T-cell memory formation after mild COVID-19. Using its own MiXCR run on the 5' RACE reads, TCRdb lists one record per CDR3 protein. The sample holds roughly 350,000 distinct CDR3 sequences; 21% are singletons and the top ten take 12%. The chain recombines TRBV29-1 with TRBJ1-6; D perhaps matches TRBD1 (5 bases). The clonotype comes from an adult woman who had mild COVID-19 (a few samples of this study predate the infection). Cell type and time point are not known. Sequenced input: PBMCs or a T cell subset sorted from them (not recorded which). In nucleotides, the CDR3 is TGCAGCGTGTCTCAGGGAAGGAACTCACCCCTCCACTTT. This translates into CSVSQGRNSPLHF.